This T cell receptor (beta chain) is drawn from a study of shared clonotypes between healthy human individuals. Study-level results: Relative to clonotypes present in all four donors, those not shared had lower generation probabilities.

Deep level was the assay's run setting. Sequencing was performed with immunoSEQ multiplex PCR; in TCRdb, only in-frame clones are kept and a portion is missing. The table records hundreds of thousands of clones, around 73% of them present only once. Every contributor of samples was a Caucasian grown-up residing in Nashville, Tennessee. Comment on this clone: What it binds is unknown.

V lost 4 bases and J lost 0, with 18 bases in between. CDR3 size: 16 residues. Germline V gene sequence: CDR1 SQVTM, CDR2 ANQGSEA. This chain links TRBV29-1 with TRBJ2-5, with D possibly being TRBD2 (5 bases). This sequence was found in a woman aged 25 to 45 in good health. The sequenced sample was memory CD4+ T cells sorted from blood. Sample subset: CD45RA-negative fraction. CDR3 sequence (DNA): TGCAGCGTTGGGGGAGCGGAACAGCAAAACCAAGAGACCCAGTACTTC. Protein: CSVGGAEQQNQETQYF. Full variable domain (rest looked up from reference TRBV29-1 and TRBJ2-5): SAVISQKPSRDICQRGTSLTIQCQVDSQVTMMFWYRQQPGQSLTLIATANQGSEATYESGFVIDKFPISRPNLTFSTLTVSNMSPEDSSIYLCSVGGAEQQNQETQYFGPGTRLLVL.